What follows are 20 T cell receptor beta chains derived from one specimen sequenced in a study of blood T cell repertoires in COVID-19. Produced via immunoSEQ multiplex PCR; TCRdb's table is partial and in-frame only. This table holds some 170,000 clones, around 80% found once. The sequenced sample was peripheral blood. The receptors come from a man aged 60 to 75 with acute or convalescent COVID-19.

J is TRBJ1-5 and V is TRBV10-3, with D unclear. This CDR3 has 12 amino acids. V lost 10 bases and J 4 bases, leaving 11 bases between the germline ends. Germline lookup yields CDR1 ENHRY and CDR2 SYGVKD. In DNA form, the CDR3 reads TGTGCCACCTCGACGGGGAATCAGCCCCAGCATTTT. Translation: CATSTGNQPQHF.

The rearrangement joins TRBV5-8 to TRBJ2-3; 8 nucleotides align to TRBD1. The CDR3 sequence is 15 residues long. Germline loops: CDR1 SGHTS, CDR2 YDEGEE. The V and J ends lost 1 base and 7 bases, in that order; junction bases with no gene match: 8. CDR3: CASSLRQGRQYTQYF. CDR3 bases: TGTGCCAGCAGCTTGAGACAGGGGAGGCAATATACGCAGTATTTT.

The chain combines TRBV25-1 with TRBJ2-7; 7 nucleotides agree with TRBD1. This CDR3 is 15 amino acids long. Germline values: CDR1 MGHDK, CDR2 SYGVNS. The ends lost 5 bases at V and 0 bases at J; junction bases unmatched: 7. The DNA for the CDR3 is TGTGCCAGCAGTTGGCCCGCAGGGGGCTCCTACGAGCAGTACTTC. This codes for CASSWPAGGSYEQYF.

This rearrangement joins TRBV3-1 (or the pseudogene TRBV3-2) to TRBJ1-1; 8 bases are shared with TRBD1. CDR3 length: 15 amino acids. V trimming: 4 bases; J trimming: 2 bases; junction bases outside the gene matches: 6. CDR1 LGHDT and CDR2 YNNKEL come from the germline V gene (reference sequence). The CDR3: CASSLSDRVNTEAFF. The CDR3 DNA is TGTGCCAGCAGCCTCTCGGACAGGGTAAACACTGAAGCTTTCTTT.

This chain links TRBV12-5 with TRBJ1-5; unclear D gene. The germline V and J ends were trimmed by 1 base and 2 bases, with 6 bases remaining between them. The CDR3 runs 14 residues. Germline-derived CDR1 and CDR2 are LGHNT and FRNRAP. The CDR3 here is CASGLDSGNQPQHF. In DNA, the CDR3 is TGTGCTAGTGGTTTGGATAGCGGCAATCAGCCCCAGCATTTT. Based on the CDR3 plus reference TRBV12-5 and TRBJ1-5, the full variable domain is DARVTQTPRHKVTEMGQEVTMRCQPILGHNTVFWYRQTMMQGLELLAYFRNRAPLDDSGMPKDRFSAEMPDATLATLKIQPSEPRDSAVYFCASGLDSGNQPQHFGDGTRLSIL.

This clone has just a few counts. The chain is built from TRBV7-8 and TRBJ2-7, with TRBD1 matching 7 bases. From germline, CDR1 is SGHVS and CDR2 FQNEAQ. Germline trimming cut 2 bases from V and 3 bases from J; bases unmatched to any gene: 10. This CDR3 comprises 16 residues. The chain's CDR3 is CASSLKRQGGYYEQYF. The CDR3 region has the DNA TGTGCCAGCAGCTTAAAGCGACAGGGCGGCTACTACGAGCAGTACTTC.

The chain is built from TRBV15 and TRBJ2-3, with a weak D call TRBD1 (5 bases). Germline CDR1 LNHNV, CDR2 YYDKDF (reference sequence). The CDR3 totals 14 residues. V was pared by 3 bases and J by 4 bases, with 11 bases between. The CDR3 protein is CATSRPAGPDTQYF. The CDR3 DNA reads as TGTGCCACCAGCAGGCCCGCAGGGCCAGATACGCAGTATTTT.

The chain links TRBV7-3 to TRBJ2-5; TRBD1 is a possible D gene (5 bases). Trimming took 1 base from V and 2 from J, leaving 11 bases between them. CDR3 size: 15 residues. The germline V gene has CDR1 SGHTA and CDR2 FQGTGA. The CDR3 reads CASSLSRVDQETQYF. The CDR3 DNA reads as TGTGCCAGCAGCTTAAGCAGGGTTGATCAAGAGACCCAGTACTTC. The whole variable domain, remainder taken from reference TRBV7-3 and TRBJ2-5, is GAGVSQTPSNKVTEKGKYVELRCDPISGHTALYWYRQSLGQGPEFLIYFQGTGAADDSGLPNDRFFAVRPEGSVSTLKIQRTERGDSAVYLCASSLSRVDQETQYFGPGTRLLVL.

This clone came up a few times. Different DNA sequences within this sample yield the same CDR3. V gene TRBV9 combines with J gene TRBJ1-2, with a weak D call TRBD1 (5 bases). Trimming shortened V by 0 bases and J by 3 bases, and 9 bases separated the two germline ends. Germline CDR1 is SGDLS and CDR2 is YYNGEE. The CDR3 is 14 amino acids. CDR3 sequence (DNA): TGTGCCAGCAGCGTAGGCAGGGCGGACTATGGCTACACCTTC. Its protein is CASSVGRADYGYTF.

DNA of the CDR3: TGTGCCAGCATCCTTGGGGGGGGCTGGACACCCCTCCACTTT. Its translation is CASILGGGWTPLHF. This chain connects TRBV5-6 to TRBJ1-6; possible D gene TRBD1, 6 bases. Germline assignment: CDR1 SGHDT and CDR2 YYEEEE. This CDR3 contains 14 residues. V dropped 6 bases and J dropped 11 bases, with 18 bases sitting between them.

The rearrangement uses TRBV21-1 and TRBJ1-3. TRBV21-1 is marked as a pseudogene. The CDR3 sequence is 16 residues long. The DNA for the CDR3 is TGTGCCAGCATACACTCGGGGGGGTACGGTGGAAACACCATATATTTT. Translating it yields CASIHSGGYGGNTIYF.

J is TRBJ2-2 and V is TRBV6-5; no clear D. V lost 2 bases and J 3 bases, leaving 7 bases between the germline ends. Germline V gives CDR1 MNHEY, CDR2 SVGAGI. The CDR3 is 14 residues long. The CDR3 region is CASSYGEDTGELFF. CDR3 sequence (DNA): TGTGCCAGCAGTTACGGAGAGGACACCGGGGAGCTGTTTTTT.

The chain uses TRBV7-2 and TRBJ2-7; 12 nucleotides align to TRBD1. CDR3 length: 16 amino acids. V was clipped by 3 bases and J by 6 bases; unmatched bases: 9. Germline CDR1 SGHTA, CDR2 FQGNSA. Written as DNA, the CDR3 is TGTGCCAGCAGCTTTCACGATGGGACAGGGGGCGGCGAGCAGTACTTC. Amino acids: CASSFHDGTGGGEQYF.

The chain couples TRBV24-1 to TRBJ2-3; 9 bases fit TRBD1. In germline, CDR1 is KGHDR, CDR2 SFDVKD. CDR3 length equals 15 residues. The junction had 9 bases not matched to a gene; V was cut back by 5 bases and J by 7 bases. CDR3 DNA sequence: TGTGCCACCAGTGGCGGGACAGGGTTATCCTATACGCAGTATTTT. It encodes CATSGGTGLSYTQYF.

Remarks on this clone: The same CDR3 is also encoded by other DNA sequences in this sample. The gene calls are TRBV6-1 and TRBJ2-7, with 8 positions matching TRBD1. The CDR3 runs to 14 residues. The germline V gene has CDR1 MNHNS and CDR2 SASEGT. Germline trimming cut 3 bases from V and 4 bases from J; bases unmatched to any gene: 5. CDR3 loop: CASSELGQGYEQYF. The CDR3 coding sequence is TGTGCCAGCAGTGAGCTAGGACAGGGTTACGAGCAGTACTTC.

The chain carries TRBV11-3 and TRBJ2-5; TRBD2 agrees at 14 bases. The germline V gene has CDR1 SGHNT and CDR2 YENEEA. This CDR3 is built from 18 residues. Trimming removed 5 bases from V and 1 base from J; junction bases left unmatched: 9. This CDR3 is CASSPGLAGGPLQETQYF. In nucleotides, the CDR3 is TGTGCCAGCAGCCCCGGACTAGCGGGGGGCCCGCTCCAAGAGACCCAGTACTTC.

The gene calls are TRBV7-3 and TRBJ1-4, with D tentatively TRBD1 (6 bases). The germline gives CDR1 SGHTA, CDR2 FQGTGA. V was shortened by 2 bases and J by 8 bases, with 9 bases between the two germline ends. The CDR3 sequence is 13 residues long. The CDR3 here is CASSLARGEKLFF. The CDR3 coding sequence is TGTGCCAGCAGCTTAGCGAGGGGGGAAAAACTGTTTTTT.

The chain combines TRBV27 with TRBJ1-2; perhaps TRBD1 as D (5 bases). The CDR3 is made up of 14 amino acids. Trimming removed 3 bases from V and 3 bases from J, with 11 bases in between. Germline V gives CDR1 MNHEY, CDR2 SMNVEV (reference sequence). Here the CDR3 DNA reads TGTGCCAGCAGTTTTCGAATAGGGGACTATGGCTACACCTTC. Encoded protein: CASSFRIGDYGYTF.

The V call is TRBV7-6, the J call TRBJ1-4; D ambiguous. CDR1 is SGHVS, CDR2 FNYEAQ, per germline. This CDR3 region has 12 residues. V lost 5 bases to trimming and J lost 8 bases, with 9 bases between them. CDR3 nucleotide sequence: TGTGCCAGCAGCCGCCCCCTAGAAAAACTGTTTTTT. This sequence encodes CASSRPLEKLFF. Based on the CDR3 plus reference TRBV7-6 and TRBJ1-4, the full variable domain is GAGVSQSPRYKVTKRGQDVALRCDPISGHVSLYWYRQALGQGPEFLTYFNYEAQQDKSGLPNDRFSAERPEGSISTLTIQRTEQRDSAMYRCASSRPLEKLFFGSGTQLSVL.

The CDR3 reads CASSSGGRNIQYF. In DNA form, the CDR3 reads TGTGCCAGCAGCTCCGGGGGGAGGAACATTCAGTACTTC. The V and J genes are TRBV7-6 and TRBJ2-4; 7 nucleotides align to TRBD2. The germline gives CDR1 SGHVS, CDR2 FNYEAQ. The CDR3 has 13 residues. With 4 bases clipped from V and 7 bases from J, the junction kept 4 bases outside the gene matches. Based on the CDR3 plus reference TRBV7-6 and TRBJ2-4, the full variable domain is GAGVSQSPRYKVTKRGQDVALRCDPISGHVSLYWYRQALGQGPEFLTYFNYEAQQDKSGLPNDRFSAERPEGSISTLTIQRTEQRDSAMYRCASSSGGRNIQYFGAGTRLSVL.